This T cell receptor beta chain was sequenced for a study of T cell responses to AZD1222 COVID-19 vaccine. Study-level findings and limits: Within unmutated variant regions lay the reported targets of nearly half of spike-specific TCRs. Only a handful of AZD1222 recipients tested seropositive at baseline. Only after the peak T cell response were repertoires sampled. Increased Spike-specific TCR breadth and depth were observed after two AZD1222 doses.

This clone has only one observation. Its matching antigen is unknown. V lost 3 bases and J 1 base, leaving 13 bases between the germline ends. Germline CDR1 reads LGHDT; CDR2 reads YNNKEL (reference sequence). The CDR3 has 15 amino acids. Generated by immunoSEQ multiplex PCR, the TCRdb table keeps only in-frame clones and is missing some. The sample carries fewer than 150,000 clones, 86% recorded once. The rearrangement links TRBV3-1 (or the pseudogene TRBV3-2) to TRBJ2-7; no definite D call. The sequence was collected from an adult who received the AZD1222 COVID-19 vaccine. The sequencing here drew on peripheral blood, taken 28 days after the second AZD1222 dose. The CDR3 sequence: CASSHLGGQSYEQYF. The CDR3 DNA is TGTGCCAGCAGCCACCTGGGTGGCCAGTCCTACGAGCAGTACTTC.